The 26 T cell receptor beta chains below come from one sample, sequenced in a study of technical replicates of blood from four donors. Using immunoSEQ multiplex PCR, the repertoire was profiled, and TCRdb retains in-frame clones only, with some absent. In the table there are approximately 73,000 clones, approximately 93% of which are singletons. The specimen sequenced was T cells isolated from PBMCs. These TCRs come from a human donor in good health.

V is TRBV7-3 and J is TRBJ1-1; tentatively, D is TRBD1 (5 bases). This CDR3 spans 14 amino acids. The V gene's germline CDR1 is SGHTA and CDR2 FQGTGA. Trimming left V 3 bases short and J 0 bases short, with 8 bases between. The CDR3 is CASSLGGVNTEAFF. The CDR3 region has the DNA TGTGCCAGCAGCTTGGGAGGGGTGAACACTGAAGCTTTCTTT.

This clone has only one observation. The CDR3 DNA follows: TGCAGCGTTGGGCAGGGAATAGCCTACGAGCAGTACTTC. Translating gives CSVGQGIAYEQYF. This chain joins TRBV29-1 and TRBJ2-7, with a possible D match to TRBD1 (5 bases). Germline V gene lookup returns CDR1 SQVTM and CDR2 ANQGSEA. The CDR3 runs to 13 residues. V lost 4 bases to trimming and J lost 2 bases, with 12 bases between them.

The CDR3 spells CASSLTGMIYNEQFF. CDR3 in DNA: TGTGCCAGCAGCTTAACCGGGATGATATACAATGAGCAGTTCTTC. The rearrangement uses TRBV13 and TRBJ2-1, with D possibly being TRBD2 (5 bases). Trimming took off 2 bases at V and 4 bases at J, with 12 bases between the two ends. The CDR3 sequence is 15 residues long. The germline V gene has CDR1 PRHDT and CDR2 FYEKMQ (reference sequence). Variable domain in full (rest from reference TRBV13 and TRBJ2-1): AAGVIQSPRHLIKEKRETATLKCYPIPRHDTVYWYQQGPGQDPQFLISFYEKMQSDKGSIPDRFSAQQFSDYHSELNMSSLELGDSALYFCASSLTGMIYNEQFFGPGTRLTVL.

This CDR3 reads CASSLRGSSTDTQYF. DNA for the CDR3: TGTGCCAGCAGCTTACGGGGTTCTAGCACAGATACGCAGTATTTT. The J gene is TRBJ2-3, the V gene TRBV9; the D gene is possibly TRBD2 (5 bases). The V gene lost 4 bases and the J gene lost 0 bases, with 12 bases spanning the gap. CDR1 SGDLS and CDR2 YYNGEE come from the germline V gene. The CDR3 loop spans 15 amino acids.

The chain combines TRBV27 with TRBJ1-2, with D tentatively TRBD1 (5 bases). Germline CDR1 reads MNHEY; CDR2 reads SMNVEV (reference sequence). The CDR3 has 12 amino acids. Trimming removed 4 bases at V and 5 bases at J, with 8 bases between. The CDR3 DNA follows: TGTGCCAGCAGTTCGGCAGGGTATGGCTACACCTTC. Translating it yields CASSSAGYGYTF.

J is TRBJ2-1 and V is TRBV28, with a weak D call TRBD2 (6 bases). The CDR3 sequence is 14 residues long. Trimming took 5 bases from V and 1 from J, leaving 9 bases between them. Germline CDR1 and CDR2: MDHEN and SYDVKM. This CDR3 is CASSGGISYNEQFF. The CDR3 nucleotides are TGTGCCAGCAGTGGCGGGATTTCCTACAATGAGCAGTTCTTC.

V usage is TRBV19 and J usage is TRBJ1-1; a possible D gene is TRBD1 (5 bases). The CDR3 length is 13 residues. With 4 bases removed from V and 4 bases from J, the gap between germline ends came to 10 bases. CDR1 LNHDA and CDR2 SQIVND come from the germline V gene (reference sequence). CDR3 coding DNA: TGTGCCAGTAGTAAGGGGTTCAGCACTGAAGCTTTCTTT. This encodes CASSKGFSTEAFF.

This sequence joins TRBV6-1 and TRBJ1-2; 8 nucleotides align to TRBD1. The V segment lost 3 bases and the J segment 3 bases; nucleotides outside the gene matches: 6. The CDR3 contains 15 residues. Looked up from germline, CDR1 is MNHNS and CDR2 is SASEGT. CDR3 bases: TGTGCCAGCAGTGAGTGGACAGGGAAGGACTATGGCTACACCTTC. It is translated as CASSEWTGKDYGYTF.

The chain recombines TRBV6-1 with TRBJ1-1; TRBD1 is a possible D gene (5 bases). Trimming took off 3 bases at V and 2 bases at J, with 19 bases between the two ends. The CDR3 loop spans 17 amino acids. CDR1 and CDR2 (germline): MNHNS, SASEGT. This CDR3 is CASSDFPGRTFNTEAFF. CDR3 nucleotides: TGTGCCAGCAGTGATTTCCCAGGGCGCACCTTTAACACTGAAGCTTTCTTT.

The chain has TRBV7-3 and TRBJ2-1; 11 positions match TRBD2. The germline gives CDR1 SGHTA, CDR2 FQGTGA. V was clipped by 5 bases and J by 3 bases; unmatched bases: 9. The CDR3 consists of 17 residues. The chain's CDR3 is CASSTPIAGGHYNEQFF. In DNA, the CDR3 is TGTGCCAGCAGCACACCCATAGCGGGAGGGCACTACAATGAGCAGTTCTTC.

The chain links TRBV9 to TRBJ1-4, with D hard to call. The CDR3 loop spans 14 amino acids. The V gene's germline CDR1 is SGDLS and CDR2 YYNGEE. V shed 0 bases and J shed 6 bases, with 9 bases lying between them. CDR3 sequence: CASSVDVTYEKLFF. As DNA, the CDR3 is TGTGCCAGCAGCGTAGACGTGACTTATGAAAAACTGTTTTTT.

V is TRBV5-4 and J is TRBJ2-7; 10 bases line up with TRBD1. Germline V gene sequence: CDR1 SGHNT, CDR2 YYREEE (reference sequence). This CDR3 has 15 amino acids. The junction had 8 bases not matched to a gene; V was cut back by 3 bases and J by 5 bases. The CDR3 coding sequence is TGTGCCAGCAGCTCTCCCGGGACAGGGGTCGACGAGCAGTACTTC. It codes for CASSSPGTGVDEQYF.

V and J are TRBV7-7 and TRBJ2-2; 12 bases agree with TRBD2. The CDR3 is 14 residues long. CDR1 is SSHAT, CDR2 FNYEAQ, per germline (reference sequence). The CDR3 DNA sequence: TGTGCTACCCGACTAGCGGGAGATACCGGGGAGCTGTTTTTT. Protein sequence: CATRLAGDTGELFF.

The V call is TRBV29-1, the J call TRBJ1-6; D unresolved. The CDR3 length is 14 residues. The germline V gene encodes CDR1 SQVTM and CDR2 ANQGSEA. V was trimmed by 4 bases and J by 6 bases, leaving 13 bases between them. CDR3 coding DNA: TGCAGCGTTGTCCCTTTAGAGAGTAATTCACCCCTCCACTTT. Translated, it gives CSVVPLESNSPLHF. Looking up the rest from reference TRBV29-1 and TRBJ1-6 gives the full variable domain: SAVISQKPSRDICQRGTSLTIQCQVDSQVTMMFWYRQQPGQSLTLIATANQGSEATYESGFVIDKFPISRPNLTFSTLTVSNMSPEDSSIYLCSVVPLESNSPLHFGNGTRLTVT.

The chain links TRBV7-3 to TRBJ2-1; a weak D match, TRBD2 (5 bases). V lost 4 bases and J lost 6, with 10 bases in between. The CDR3 totals 13 residues. CDR1 SGHTA and CDR2 FQGTGA come from the germline V gene. CDR3 in DNA: TGTGCCAGCAGCTCGGGATACGGCAATGAGCAGTTCTTC. Translating gives CASSSGYGNEQFF.

This chain uses TRBV7-6 with TRBJ2-1; 12 bases map to TRBD2. V gave up 1 base and J gave up 2 bases; unmatched junction bases: 0. This CDR3 comprises 16 residues. Germline values: CDR1 SGHVS, CDR2 FNYEAQ. DNA of the CDR3: TGTGCCAGCAGCTTAGGACTAGCGGGAGCCTACAATGAGCAGTTCTTC. It specifies CASSLGLAGAYNEQFF.

The chain combines TRBV11-3 with TRBJ1-1; the match to TRBD1 covers 11 bases. CDR3 length equals 16 residues. The germline V gene encodes CDR1 SGHNT and CDR2 YENEEA. V trimming: 4 bases; J trimming: 5 bases; junction bases outside the gene matches: 9. The CDR3 bases are TGTGCCAGCAGCTCGGGAATGGGACAGGGGGTTACTGAAGCTTTCTTT. This encodes CASSSGMGQGVTEAFF.

This chain connects TRBV29-1 to TRBJ2-7; 7 bases align to TRBD1. The CDR3 covers 13 residues. Germline values: CDR1 SQVTM, CDR2 ANQGSEA. The V and J ends lost 3 bases and 3 bases, in that order; junction bases with no gene match: 5. CDR3 region: CSVEMSGGYEQYF. CDR3 sequence (DNA): TGCAGCGTTGAGATGTCAGGGGGCTACGAGCAGTACTTC.

In this sample, this clone turned up a few times. This chain joins TRBV27 and TRBJ2-1, with D perhaps TRBD1 (6 bases). The germline gives CDR1 MNHEY, CDR2 SMNVEV (reference sequence). The CDR3 runs to 13 residues. Trimming shortened V by 5 bases and J by 6 bases, and 11 bases separated the two germline ends. CDR3 bases: TGTGCCAGCAGTACGAAAGGGGGCAATGAGCAGTTCTTC. Translating it yields CASSTKGGNEQFF.

This clone was observed a single time. The DNA of the CDR3 is TGTGCCAGCAGCTTTTCCCCTCTGCAGGGATCCAATCAGCCCCAGCATTTT. Encoded protein: CASSFSPLQGSNQPQHF. The chain recombines TRBV7-2 with TRBJ1-5, with D possibly matching TRBD1 (5 bases). V was clipped by 3 bases and J by 3 bases, with 18 bases between them. Per germline, CDR1 SGHTA and CDR2 FQGNSA. This CDR3 has 17 residues.

The rearrangement joins TRBV2 to TRBJ2-7; 13 nucleotides line up with TRBD2. Trimming at V came to 5 bases and at J to 3 bases, leaving 4 bases not matched to a gene. This CDR3 has 15 residues. Germline CDR1 reads SNHLY; CDR2 reads FYNNEI. This CDR3 reads CASSRTSGSIYEQYF. The CDR3 region has the DNA TGTGCCAGCAGTAGGACTAGCGGGAGTATCTACGAGCAGTACTTC.

The rearrangement uses TRBV19 and TRBJ1-5; no reliable D call. The CDR3 spans 13 residues. V was cut by 3 bases and J by 7 bases, with 10 bases left in between. Germline assignment: CDR1 LNHDA and CDR2 SQIVND (reference sequence). The CDR3 loop reads CASSIYLSQPQHF. CDR3 coding DNA: TGTGCCAGTAGTATCTACTTATCACAGCCCCAGCATTTT.

The chain joins TRBV6-5 to TRBJ2-2; D call uncertain. The CDR3 length is 15 residues. Germline-derived CDR1 and CDR2 are MNHEY and SVGAGI. V shed 0 bases and J shed 1 base, with 6 bases lying between them. CDR3 coding DNA: TGTGCCAGCAGTTACTCGTTCGGGAACACCGGGGAGCTGTTTTTT. It codes for CASSYSFGNTGELFF.

This clone appeared a few times. The genes are TRBV5-6 and TRBJ2-7, with D tentatively TRBD1 (6 bases). The germline gives CDR1 SGHDT, CDR2 YYEEEE. The CDR3 is 15 amino acids. Trimming removed 0 bases at V and 7 bases at J, with 17 bases between. CDR3 sequence: CASSLETGFYQEQYF. DNA for the CDR3: TGTGCCAGCAGCTTGGAGACAGGATTCTACCAGGAGCAGTACTTC.

V and J are TRBV27 and TRBJ2-3; D perhaps matches TRBD1 (6 bases). The CDR3 runs 15 residues. Germline CDR1 and CDR2: MNHEY and SMNVEV (reference sequence). Trimming stripped 1 base from V and 4 bases from J, with 12 bases between. The chain's CDR3 is CASSLYRERADTQYF. CDR3 bases: TGTGCCAGCAGTTTATACAGGGAAAGGGCAGATACGCAGTATTTT.

The V and J genes are TRBV7-3 and TRBJ1-1, with D maybe TRBD1 (6 bases). Trimming took off 5 bases at V and 3 bases at J, with 13 bases between the two ends. Germline CDR1 and CDR2: SGHTA and FQGTGA. The CDR3 runs 14 residues. DNA of the CDR3: TGTGCCAGCAGCCCGAGGGGGGGGGACACTGAAGCTTTCTTT. This sequence encodes CASSPRGGDTEAFF.